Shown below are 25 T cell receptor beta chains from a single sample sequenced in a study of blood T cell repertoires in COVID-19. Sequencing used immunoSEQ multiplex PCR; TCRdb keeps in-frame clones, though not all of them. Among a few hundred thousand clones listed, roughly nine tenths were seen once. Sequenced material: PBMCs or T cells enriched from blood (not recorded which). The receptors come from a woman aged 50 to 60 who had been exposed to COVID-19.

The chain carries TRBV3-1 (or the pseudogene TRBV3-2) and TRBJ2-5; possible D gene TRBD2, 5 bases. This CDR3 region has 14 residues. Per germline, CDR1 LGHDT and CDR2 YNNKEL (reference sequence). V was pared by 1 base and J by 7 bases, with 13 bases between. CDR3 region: CASSQVRDRGTQYF. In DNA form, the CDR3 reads TGTGCCAGCAGCCAAGTAAGGGATCGGGGGACCCAGTACTTC.

In DNA, the CDR3 is TGTGCCAGCAGCTTAGAGTTGACTAGCGGGGTTAGCACAGATACGCAGTATTTT. Its translation is CASSLELTSGVSTDTQYF. V usage is TRBV7-6 and J usage is TRBJ2-3; 11 bases align to TRBD2. Germline CDR1 SGHVS, CDR2 FNYEAQ. J gave up 0 bases and V 1 base, and 6 bases lay outside the gene matches. The CDR3 is 18 residues long. Drawing the rest from reference TRBV7-6 and TRBJ2-3, the complete variable domain is GAGVSQSPRYKVTKRGQDVALRCDPISGHVSLYWYRQALGQGPEFLTYFNYEAQQDKSGLPNDRFSAERPEGSISTLTIQRTEQRDSAMYRCASSLELTSGVSTDTQYFGPGTRLTVL.

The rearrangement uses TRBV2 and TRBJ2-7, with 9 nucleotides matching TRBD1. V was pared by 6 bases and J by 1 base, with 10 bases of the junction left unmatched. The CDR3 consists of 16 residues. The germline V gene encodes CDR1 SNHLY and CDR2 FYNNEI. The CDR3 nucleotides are TGTGCCAGCAGAGGGGCACCGGGACAGGGTTCCTACGAGCAGTACTTC. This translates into CASRGAPGQGSYEQYF.

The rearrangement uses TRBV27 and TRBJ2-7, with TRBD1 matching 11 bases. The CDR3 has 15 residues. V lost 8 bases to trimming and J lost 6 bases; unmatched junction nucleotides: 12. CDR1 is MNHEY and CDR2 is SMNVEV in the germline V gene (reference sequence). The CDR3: CASGVRDRGWVEQYF. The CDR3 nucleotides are TGTGCCAGCGGGGTCCGGGACAGGGGGTGGGTCGAGCAGTACTTC.

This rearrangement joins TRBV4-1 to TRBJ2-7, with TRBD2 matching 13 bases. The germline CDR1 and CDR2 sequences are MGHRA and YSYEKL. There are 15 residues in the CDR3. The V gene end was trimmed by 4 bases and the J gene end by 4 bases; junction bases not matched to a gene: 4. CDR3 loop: CASSRGLAGAYEQYF. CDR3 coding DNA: TGCGCCAGCAGCCGCGGACTAGCGGGGGCTTACGAGCAGTACTTC.

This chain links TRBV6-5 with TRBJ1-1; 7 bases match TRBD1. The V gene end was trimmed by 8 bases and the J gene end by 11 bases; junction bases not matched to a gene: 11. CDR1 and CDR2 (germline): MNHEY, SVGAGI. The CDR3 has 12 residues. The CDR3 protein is CASESRTGLAFF. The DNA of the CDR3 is TGTGCCAGCGAGTCCCGGACAGGTTTGGCTTTCTTT.

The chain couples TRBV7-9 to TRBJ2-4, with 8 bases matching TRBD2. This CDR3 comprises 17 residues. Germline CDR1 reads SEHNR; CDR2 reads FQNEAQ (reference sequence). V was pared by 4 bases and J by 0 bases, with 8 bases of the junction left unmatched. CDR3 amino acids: CASSSQRGSVAKNIQYF. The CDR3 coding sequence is TGTGCCAGCAGCTCGCAGCGGGGGTCGGTAGCCAAAAACATTCAGTACTTC. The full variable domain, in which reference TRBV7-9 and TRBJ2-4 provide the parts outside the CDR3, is DTGVSQNPRHKITKRGQNVTFRCDPISEHNRLYWYRQTLGQGPEFLTYFQNEAQLEKSRLLSDRFSAERPKGSFSTLEIQRTEQGDSAMYLCASSSQRGSVAKNIQYFGAGTRLSVL.

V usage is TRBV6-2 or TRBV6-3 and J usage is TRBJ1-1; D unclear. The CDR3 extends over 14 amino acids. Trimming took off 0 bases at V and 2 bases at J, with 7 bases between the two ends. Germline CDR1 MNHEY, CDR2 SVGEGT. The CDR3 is CASSYSSFNTEAFF. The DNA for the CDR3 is TGTGCCAGCAGTTACTCGAGTTTCAACACTGAAGCTTTCTTT.

The CDR3 is CASTGLAENTGELFF. The CDR3 region has the DNA TGTGCCAGCACTGGACTAGCGGAGAACACCGGGGAGCTGTTTTTT. The chain is built from TRBV2 and TRBJ2-2; 10 nucleotides align to TRBD2. The germline V gene encodes CDR1 SNHLY and CDR2 FYNNEI. The CDR3 consists of 15 residues. V lost 7 bases to trimming and J lost 1 base; unmatched junction nucleotides: 3.

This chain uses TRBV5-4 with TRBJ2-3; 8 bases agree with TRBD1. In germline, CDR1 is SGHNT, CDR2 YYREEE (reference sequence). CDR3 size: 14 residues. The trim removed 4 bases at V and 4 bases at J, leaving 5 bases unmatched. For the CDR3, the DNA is TGTGCCAGCAGCCTCAGACAGGGGTCAGATACGCAGTATTTT. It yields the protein CASSLRQGSDTQYF.

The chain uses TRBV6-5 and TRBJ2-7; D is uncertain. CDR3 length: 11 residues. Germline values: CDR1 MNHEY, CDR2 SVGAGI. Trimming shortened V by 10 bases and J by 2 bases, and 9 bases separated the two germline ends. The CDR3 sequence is CATSPPYEQYF. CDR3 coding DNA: TGTGCCACGTCCCCCCCCTACGAGCAGTACTTC.

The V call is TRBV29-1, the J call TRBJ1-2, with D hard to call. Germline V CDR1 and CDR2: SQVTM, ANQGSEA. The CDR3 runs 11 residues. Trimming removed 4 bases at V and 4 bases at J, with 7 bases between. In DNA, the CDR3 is TGCAGCGTTGCCGCAGTCTATGGCTACACCTTC. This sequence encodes CSVAAVYGYTF.

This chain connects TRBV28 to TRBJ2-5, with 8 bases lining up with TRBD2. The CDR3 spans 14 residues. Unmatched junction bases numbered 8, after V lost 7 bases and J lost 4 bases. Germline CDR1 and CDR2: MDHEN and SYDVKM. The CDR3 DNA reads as TGTGCCAGCAACCAGATTAGCGGGGTAGAGACCCAGTACTTC. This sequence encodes CASNQISGVETQYF.

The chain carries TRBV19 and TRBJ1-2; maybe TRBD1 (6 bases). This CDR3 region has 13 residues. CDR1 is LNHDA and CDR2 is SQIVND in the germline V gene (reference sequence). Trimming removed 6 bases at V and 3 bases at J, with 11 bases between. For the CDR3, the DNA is TGTGCCAGTAGCGACAGGCGCTACTATGGCTACACCTTC. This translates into CASSDRRYYGYTF.

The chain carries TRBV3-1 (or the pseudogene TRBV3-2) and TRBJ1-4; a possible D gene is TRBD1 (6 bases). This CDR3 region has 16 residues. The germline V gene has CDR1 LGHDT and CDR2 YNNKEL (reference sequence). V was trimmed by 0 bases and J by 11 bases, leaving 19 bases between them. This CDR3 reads CASSQDGGRGNGKLFF. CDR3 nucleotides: TGTGCCAGCAGCCAAGATGGTGGCAGGGGAAACGGGAAACTGTTTTTT.

CDR3 in amino acids: CASSEKGFETGANVLTF. In DNA form, the CDR3 reads TGTGCCAGCAGTGAGAAGGGGTTTGAAACTGGGGCCAACGTCCTGACTTTC. The V call is TRBV2, the J call TRBJ2-6; possible D gene TRBD1, 5 bases. Trimming left V 3 bases short and J 2 bases short, with 14 bases between. The CDR3 has 17 amino acids. Germline V gene data show CDR1 as SNHLY and CDR2 as FYNNEI.

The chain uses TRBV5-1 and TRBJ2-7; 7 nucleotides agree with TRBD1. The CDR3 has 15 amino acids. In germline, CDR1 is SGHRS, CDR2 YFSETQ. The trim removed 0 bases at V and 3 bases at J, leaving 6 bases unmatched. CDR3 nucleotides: TGCGCCAGCAGCTTGGCCCTGGGACAGTTCTACGAGCAGTACTTC. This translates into CASSLALGQFYEQYF.

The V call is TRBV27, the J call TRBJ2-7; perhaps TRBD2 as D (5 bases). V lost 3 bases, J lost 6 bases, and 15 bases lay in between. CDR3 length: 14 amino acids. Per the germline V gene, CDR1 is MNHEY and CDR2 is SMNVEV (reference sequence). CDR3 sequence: CASSLPGNPFEQYF. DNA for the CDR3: TGTGCCAGCAGTTTGCCGGGGAATCCGTTCGAGCAGTACTTC.

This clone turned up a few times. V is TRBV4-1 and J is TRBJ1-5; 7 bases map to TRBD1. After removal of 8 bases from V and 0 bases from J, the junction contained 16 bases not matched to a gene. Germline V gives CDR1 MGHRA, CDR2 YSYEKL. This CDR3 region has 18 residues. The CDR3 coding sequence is TGCGCCAGCGCAAGAGGGGGGACAGCCCCATATAGCAATCAGCCCCAGCATTTT. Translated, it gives CASARGGTAPYSNQPQHF.

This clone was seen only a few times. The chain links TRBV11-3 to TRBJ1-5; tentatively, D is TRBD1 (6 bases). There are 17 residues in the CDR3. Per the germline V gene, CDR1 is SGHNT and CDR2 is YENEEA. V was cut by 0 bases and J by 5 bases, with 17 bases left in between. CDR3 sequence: CASSLDRADSYYQPQHF. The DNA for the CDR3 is TGTGCCAGCAGCTTAGATCGAGCGGACAGTTACTATCAGCCCCAGCATTTT.

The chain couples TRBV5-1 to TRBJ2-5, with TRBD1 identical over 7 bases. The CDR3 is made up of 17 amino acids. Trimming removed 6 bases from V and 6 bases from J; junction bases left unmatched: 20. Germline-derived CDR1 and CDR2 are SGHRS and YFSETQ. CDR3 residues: CASTETGFSGGVKTQYF. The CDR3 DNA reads TGCGCCAGCACCGAAACGGGCTTCTCAGGGGGAGTGAAGACCCAGTACTTC.

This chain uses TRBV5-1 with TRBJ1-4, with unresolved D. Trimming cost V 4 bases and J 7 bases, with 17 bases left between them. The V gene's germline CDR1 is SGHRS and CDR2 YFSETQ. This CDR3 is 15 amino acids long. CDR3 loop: CASSGQTLGSEKLFF. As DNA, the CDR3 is TGCGCCAGCAGCGGGCAGACCCTGGGTAGTGAAAAACTGTTTTTT.

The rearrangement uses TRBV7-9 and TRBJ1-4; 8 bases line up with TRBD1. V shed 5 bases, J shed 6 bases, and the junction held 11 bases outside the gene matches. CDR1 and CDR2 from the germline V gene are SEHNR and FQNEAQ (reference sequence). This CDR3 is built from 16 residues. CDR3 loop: CASSPSGGDGYEKLFF. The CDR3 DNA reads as TGTGCCAGCAGCCCTTCAGGGGGCGATGGATATGAAAAACTGTTTTTT.

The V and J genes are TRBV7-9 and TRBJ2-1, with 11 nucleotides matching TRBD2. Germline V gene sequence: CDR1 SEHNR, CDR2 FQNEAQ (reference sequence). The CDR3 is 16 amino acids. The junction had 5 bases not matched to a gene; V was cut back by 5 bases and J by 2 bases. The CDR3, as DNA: TGTGCCAGCAGCGCCGAGACTAGCGGGGCCTACAATGAGCAGTTCTTC. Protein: CASSAETSGAYNEQFF.

CDR3 sequence reads: CASSSGLAGGPEDTQYF. CDR3 sequence (DNA): TGCGCCAGCAGCTCTGGACTAGCGGGGGGGCCGGAAGATACGCAGTATTTT. The chain employs TRBV5-1 and TRBJ2-3; 15 positions agree with TRBD2. Germline V gene lookup returns CDR1 SGHRS and CDR2 YFSETQ. The CDR3 totals 17 residues. Trimming took 3 bases from V and 5 from J; bases not matched to a gene: 7.